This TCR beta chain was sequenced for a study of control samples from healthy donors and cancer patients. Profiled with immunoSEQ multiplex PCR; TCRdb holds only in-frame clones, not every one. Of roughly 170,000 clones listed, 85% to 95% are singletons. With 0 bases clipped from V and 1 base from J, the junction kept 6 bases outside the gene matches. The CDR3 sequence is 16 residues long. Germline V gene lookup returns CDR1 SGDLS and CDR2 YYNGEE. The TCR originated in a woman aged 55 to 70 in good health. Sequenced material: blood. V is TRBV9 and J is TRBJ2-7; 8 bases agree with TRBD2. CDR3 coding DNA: TGTGCCAGCAGCGTAGATGTTAGCGGGGCATCCTACGAGCAGTACTTC. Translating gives CASSVDVSGASYEQYF.